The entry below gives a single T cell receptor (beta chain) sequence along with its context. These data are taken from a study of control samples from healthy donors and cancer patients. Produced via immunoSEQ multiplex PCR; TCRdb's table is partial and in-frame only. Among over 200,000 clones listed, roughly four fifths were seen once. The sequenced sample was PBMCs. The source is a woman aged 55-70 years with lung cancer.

The CDR3 sequence is CASGTWASAQHF. DNA for the CDR3: TGTGCCAGCGGGACATGGGCCTCGGCCCAGCATTTT. The rearrangement uses TRBV7-9 and TRBJ1-5; D possibly corresponds to TRBD1 (6 bases). Germline loops: CDR1 SEHNR, CDR2 FQNEAQ (reference sequence). The CDR3 extends over 12 amino acids. V lost 8 bases, J lost 11 bases, and 16 bases lay in between. Filled out from reference TRBV7-9 and TRBJ1-5, the complete variable domain reads DTGVSQNPRHKITKRGQNVTFRCDPISEHNRLYWYRQTLGQGPEFLTYFQNEAQLEKSRLLSDRFSAERPKGSFSTLEIQRTEQGDSAMYLCASGTWASAQHFGDGTRLSIL.